Described below is a single T cell receptor beta chain sequence and its context. Its target is not known. Assay used: immunoSEQ multiplex PCR; TCRdb lists only in-frame clones, some missing. The profile shows roughly 86,000 clones, around 90% of them singletons. The data belong to a study of OX40 agonist ivuxolimab in advanced cancers. The wider study: Patients were treated with ivuxolimab, an agonistic anti-OX40 (CD134) antibody. Findings of the study overall: Several nonresponders also turned out to have low normalized T-cell clonal expansion.

The CDR3 spans 13 residues. V lost 3 bases to trimming and J lost 8 bases, with 8 bases between them. Germline values: CDR1 MRHNA, CDR2 SNTAGT. The material sequenced was CD4+ or CD8+ T cells sorted from blood, taken in a trial of the OX40 agonist ivuxolimab. This chain links TRBV6-4 with TRBJ1-6; D may be TRBD1 (5 bases). The TCR comes from an adult with an advanced solid tumor such as melanoma, head and neck, liver or kidney cancer. The CDR3 is CASSEGGDSPLHF. For the CDR3, the DNA is TGTGCCAGCAGTGAGGGGGGGGATTCACCCCTCCACTTT.